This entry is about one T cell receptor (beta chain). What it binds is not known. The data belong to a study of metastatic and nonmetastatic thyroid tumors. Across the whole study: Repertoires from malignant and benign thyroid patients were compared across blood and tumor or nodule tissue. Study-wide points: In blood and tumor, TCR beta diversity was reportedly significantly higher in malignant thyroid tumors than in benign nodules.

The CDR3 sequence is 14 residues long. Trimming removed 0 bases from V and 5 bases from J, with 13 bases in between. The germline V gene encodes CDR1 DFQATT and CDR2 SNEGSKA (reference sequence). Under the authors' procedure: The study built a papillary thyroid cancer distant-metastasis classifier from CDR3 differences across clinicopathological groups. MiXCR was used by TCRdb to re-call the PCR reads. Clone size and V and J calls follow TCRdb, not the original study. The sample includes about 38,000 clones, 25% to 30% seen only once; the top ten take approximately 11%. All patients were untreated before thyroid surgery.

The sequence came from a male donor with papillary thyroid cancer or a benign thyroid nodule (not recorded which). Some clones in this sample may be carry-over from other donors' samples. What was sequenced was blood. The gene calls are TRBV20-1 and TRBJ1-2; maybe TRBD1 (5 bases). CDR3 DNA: TGCAGTGCTAGAGATCCGGCAGGGTGGTATGGCTACACCTTC. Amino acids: CSARDPAGWYGYTF.